The present T cell receptor beta chain was sequenced within a study of shared clonotypes between healthy human individuals. About the study: Every donor yielded three CD4 naive, three CD4 memory, two CD8 naive and one CD8 memory plate. Points from the study as a whole: Estimated richness was generally greater in naive than memory subsets.

A word on this clone: The antigen is not known.

The germline V gene encodes CDR1 SGDLS and CDR2 YYNGEE. V lost 2 bases, J lost 2 bases, and 5 bases stayed unmatched. The CDR3 has 15 residues. Repertoires were generated with immunoSEQ multiplex PCR, while TCRdb's copy carries only in-frame clones and drops some. This sample has some 2.3 million clones, with approximately 93% found just once. The chain joins TRBV9 to TRBJ2-3; 7 positions match TRBD2. The sequence was obtained from a young man in good health. Some clones in this sample may be carry-over from other donors' samples. Sequenced material: naive CD4+ T cells from PBMCs. The subset was: CD45RA+ positively selected. The CDR3, as DNA: TGTGCCAGCAGCGTTGGTGGGAGGGACACAGATACGCAGTATTTT. Translating gives CASSVGGRDTDTQYF.